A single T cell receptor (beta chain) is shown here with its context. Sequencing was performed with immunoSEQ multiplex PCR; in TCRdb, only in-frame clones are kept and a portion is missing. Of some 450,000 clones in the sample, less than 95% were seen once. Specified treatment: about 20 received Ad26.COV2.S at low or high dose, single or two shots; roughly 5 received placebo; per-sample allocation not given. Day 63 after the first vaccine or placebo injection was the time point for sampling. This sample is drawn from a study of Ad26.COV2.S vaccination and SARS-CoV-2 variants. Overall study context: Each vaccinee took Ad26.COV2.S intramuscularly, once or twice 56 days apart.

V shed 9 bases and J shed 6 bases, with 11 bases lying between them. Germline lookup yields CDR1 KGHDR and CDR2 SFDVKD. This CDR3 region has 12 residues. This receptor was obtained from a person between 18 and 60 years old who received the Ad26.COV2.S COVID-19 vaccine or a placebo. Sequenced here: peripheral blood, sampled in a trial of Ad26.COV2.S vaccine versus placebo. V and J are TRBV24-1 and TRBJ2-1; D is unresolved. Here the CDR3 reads CATANSGNEQFF. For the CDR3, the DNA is TGTGCCACCGCCAACTCTGGCAATGAGCAGTTCTTC.